This T cell receptor (beta chain) was sequenced for a study of type 1 and type 2 diabetes patients. Looking at the study overall: Magnetic bead positive selection isolated CD4+ or CD8+ T cells from PBMCs.

This clonotype was seen more than once but under ten times. Germline V gives CDR1 GTSNPN, CDR2 SVGIG (reference sequence). The CDR3 has 13 amino acids. V gave up 0 bases and J gave up 6 bases, with 12 bases separating them. PCR was run on genomic DNA. Amplification of the beta chain CDR3 used 30 forward and 13 reverse multiplex primers. One entry per CDR3 protein, called by TCRdb with MiXCR from the multiplex PCR reads. Of fewer than 300,000 distinct CDR3 sequences in the sample, around 47% were seen once. The rearrangement joins TRBV30 to TRBJ2-7; possible D gene TRBD1, 6 bases. This sequence was found in a young man with type 2 diabetes. Sequenced material: peripheral blood mononuclear cells (PBMCs). Here the CDR3 DNA reads TGTGCCTGGAGTGTAAGCAGGGGATCCGAGCAGTACTTC. It codes for CAWSVSRGSEQYF.